This T cell receptor (beta chain) was retrieved from a study of blood T cells in healthy people across ages. Study-level findings and limits: Long-lived donors had more naive CD4+ cells and higher diversity than aged donors.

A second PCR, run for about 6 to 11 cycles, used a sample-barcoded 5' primer plus a J-beta primer mix. TCRdb reprocessed the 5' RACE reads with MiXCR, giving one entry per CDR3 protein. The sample lists 1.5 million to 1.9 million distinct CDR3 sequences; 42% were seen once. There were healthy Caucasian individuals from Russia, aged roughly 6 to 90, serving as donors. The germline V and J ends were trimmed by 5 bases and 6 bases, with 15 bases remaining between them. The V gene's germline CDR1 is MNHEY and CDR2 SMNVEV (reference sequence). This CDR3 contains 14 residues. With respect to this clonotype: Its specificity is unknown.

This rearrangement joins TRBV27 to TRBJ2-3; weak D call: TRBD1 (6 bases). The sample taken for sequencing was blood. The TCR originated in a woman aged 18-29 years in good health. The CDR3 DNA is TGTGCCAGCAGTACTCCAGCAGGGGTGGATACGCAGTATTTT. It translates to CASSTPAGVDTQYF.